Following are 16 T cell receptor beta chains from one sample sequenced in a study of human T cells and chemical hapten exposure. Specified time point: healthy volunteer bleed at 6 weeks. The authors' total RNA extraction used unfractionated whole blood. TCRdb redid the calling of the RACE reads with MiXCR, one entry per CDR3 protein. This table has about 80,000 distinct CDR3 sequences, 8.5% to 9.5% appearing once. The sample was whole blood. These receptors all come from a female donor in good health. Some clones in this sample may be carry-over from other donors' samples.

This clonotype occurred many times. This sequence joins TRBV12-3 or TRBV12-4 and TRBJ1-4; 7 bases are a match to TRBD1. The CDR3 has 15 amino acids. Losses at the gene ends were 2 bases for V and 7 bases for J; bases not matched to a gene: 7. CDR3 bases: TGTGCCAGCAGTTTATTCCGGGACAGCATTGAAAAACTGTTTTTT. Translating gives CASSLFRDSIEKLFF.

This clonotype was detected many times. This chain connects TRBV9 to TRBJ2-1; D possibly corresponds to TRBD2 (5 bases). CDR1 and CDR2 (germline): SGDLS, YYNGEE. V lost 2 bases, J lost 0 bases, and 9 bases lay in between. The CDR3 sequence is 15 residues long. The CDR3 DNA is TGTGCCAGCAGCGTTACTAGGAGCTCCTACAATGAGCAGTTCTTC. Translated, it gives CASSVTRSSYNEQFF.

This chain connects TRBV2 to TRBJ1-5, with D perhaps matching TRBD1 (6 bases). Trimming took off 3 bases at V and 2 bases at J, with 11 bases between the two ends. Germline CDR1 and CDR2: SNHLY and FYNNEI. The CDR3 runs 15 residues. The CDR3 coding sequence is TGTGCCAGCAGTGACCTAGGGGGGGGCAATCAGCCCCAGCATTTT. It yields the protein CASSDLGGGNQPQHF.

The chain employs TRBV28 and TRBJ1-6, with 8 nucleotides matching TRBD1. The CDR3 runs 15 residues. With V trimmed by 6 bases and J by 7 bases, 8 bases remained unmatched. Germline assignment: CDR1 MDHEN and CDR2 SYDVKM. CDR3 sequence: CASRRDRLSNSPLHF. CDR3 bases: TGTGCCAGCAGGCGGGACAGGCTTTCAAATTCACCCCTCCACTTT.

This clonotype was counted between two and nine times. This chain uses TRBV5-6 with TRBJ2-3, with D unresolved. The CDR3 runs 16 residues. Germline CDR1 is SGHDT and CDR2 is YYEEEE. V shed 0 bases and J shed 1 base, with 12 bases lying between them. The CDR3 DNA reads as TGTGCCAGCAGCTTGGCCACACCCCAGGGCACAGATACGCAGTATTTT. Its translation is CASSLATPQGTDTQYF. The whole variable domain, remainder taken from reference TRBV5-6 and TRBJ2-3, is DAGVTQSPTHLIKTRGQQVTLRCSPKSGHDTVSWYQQALGQGPQFIFQYYEEEERQRGNFPDRFSGHQFPNYSSELNVNALLLGDSALYLCASSLATPQGTDTQYFGPGTRLTVL.

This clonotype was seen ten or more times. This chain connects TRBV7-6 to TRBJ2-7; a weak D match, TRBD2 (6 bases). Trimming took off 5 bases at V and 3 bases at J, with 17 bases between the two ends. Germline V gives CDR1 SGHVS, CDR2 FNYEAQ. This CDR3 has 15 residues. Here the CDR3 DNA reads TGTGCCAGCAGCCCGTCCCCGAGGGGACTCTACGAGCAGTACTTC. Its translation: CASSPSPRGLYEQYF. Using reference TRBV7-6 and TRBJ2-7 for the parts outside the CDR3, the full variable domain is GAGVSQSPRYKVTKRGQDVALRCDPISGHVSLYWYRQALGQGPEFLTYFNYEAQQDKSGLPNDRFSAERPEGSISTLTIQRTEQRDSAMYRCASSPSPRGLYEQYFGPGTRLTVT.

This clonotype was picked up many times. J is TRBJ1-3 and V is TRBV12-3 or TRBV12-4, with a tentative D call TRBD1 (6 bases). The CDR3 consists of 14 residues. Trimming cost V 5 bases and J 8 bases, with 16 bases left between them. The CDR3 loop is CASSTTDSSYTIYF. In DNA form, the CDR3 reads TGTGCCAGCAGTACCACGGACAGTAGCTACACCATATATTTT.

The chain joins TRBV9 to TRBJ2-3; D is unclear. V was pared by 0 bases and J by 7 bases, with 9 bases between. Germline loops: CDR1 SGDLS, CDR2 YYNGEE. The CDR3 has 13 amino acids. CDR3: CASSVAPSNTQYF. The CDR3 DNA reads TGTGCCAGCAGCGTAGCCCCTTCCAATACGCAGTATTTT.

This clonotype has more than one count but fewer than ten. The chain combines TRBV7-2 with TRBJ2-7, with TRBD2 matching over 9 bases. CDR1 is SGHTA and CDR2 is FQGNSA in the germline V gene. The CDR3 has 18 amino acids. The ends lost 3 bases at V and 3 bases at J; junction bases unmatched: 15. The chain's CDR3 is CASSFLLGGGASRYEQYF. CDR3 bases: TGTGCCAGCAGCTTCCTTCTCGGCGGGGGGGCCTCCCGCTACGAGCAGTACTTC.

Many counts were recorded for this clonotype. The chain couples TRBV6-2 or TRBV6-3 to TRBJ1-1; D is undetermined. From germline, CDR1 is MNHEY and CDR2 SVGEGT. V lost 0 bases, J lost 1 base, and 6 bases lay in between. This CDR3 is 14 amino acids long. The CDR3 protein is CASSYSAENTEAFF. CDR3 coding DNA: TGTGCCAGCAGTTACTCGGCAGAGAACACTGAAGCTTTCTTT.

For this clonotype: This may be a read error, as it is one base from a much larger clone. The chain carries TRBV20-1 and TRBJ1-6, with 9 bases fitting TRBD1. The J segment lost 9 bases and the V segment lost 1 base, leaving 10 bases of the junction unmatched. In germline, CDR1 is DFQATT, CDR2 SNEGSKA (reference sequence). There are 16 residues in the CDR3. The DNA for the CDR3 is TGCAGTGCTAGAGGAAGCAGGACAGGGGCCCGTTCACCCCTCCACTTT. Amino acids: CSARGSRTGARSPLHF.

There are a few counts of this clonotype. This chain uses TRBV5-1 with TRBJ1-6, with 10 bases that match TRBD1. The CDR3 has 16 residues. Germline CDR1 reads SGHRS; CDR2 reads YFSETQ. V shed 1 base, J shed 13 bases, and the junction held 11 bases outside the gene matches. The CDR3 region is CASSLLTGTGERPLHF. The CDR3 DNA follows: TGCGCCAGCAGCTTGCTTACCGGGACAGGGGAAAGGCCCCTCCACTTT.

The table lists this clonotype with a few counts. The CDR3 region is CSARGFTDAITGYEQYF. The CDR3 coding sequence is TGCAGTGCTCGAGGTTTTACGGACGCAATTACTGGGTACGAGCAGTACTTC. The chain recombines TRBV20-1 with TRBJ2-7; no definite D call. The CDR3 extends over 17 amino acids. V shed 5 bases and J shed 4 bases, with 27 bases lying between them. Germline V gives CDR1 DFQATT, CDR2 SNEGSKA (reference sequence).

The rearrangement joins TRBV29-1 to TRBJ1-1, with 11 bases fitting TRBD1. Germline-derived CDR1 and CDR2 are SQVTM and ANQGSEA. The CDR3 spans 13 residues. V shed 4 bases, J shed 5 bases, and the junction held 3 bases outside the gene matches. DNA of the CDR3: TGCAGCGTTGGGACAGGGGGCTGGACTGAAGCTTTCTTT. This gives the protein CSVGTGGWTEAFF. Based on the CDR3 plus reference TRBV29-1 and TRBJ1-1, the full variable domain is SAVISQKPSRDICQRGTSLTIQCQVDSQVTMMFWYRQQPGQSLTLIATANQGSEATYESGFVIDKFPISRPNLTFSTLTVSNMSPEDSSIYLCSVGTGGWTEAFFGQGTRLTVV.

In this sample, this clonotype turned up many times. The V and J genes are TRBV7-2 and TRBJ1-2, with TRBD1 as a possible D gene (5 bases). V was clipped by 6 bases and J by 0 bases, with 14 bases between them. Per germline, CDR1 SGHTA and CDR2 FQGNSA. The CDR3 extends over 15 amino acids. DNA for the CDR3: TGTGCCAGCAGTTTAACCTCAGGGCCTAACTATGGCTACACCTTC. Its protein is CASSLTSGPNYGYTF.

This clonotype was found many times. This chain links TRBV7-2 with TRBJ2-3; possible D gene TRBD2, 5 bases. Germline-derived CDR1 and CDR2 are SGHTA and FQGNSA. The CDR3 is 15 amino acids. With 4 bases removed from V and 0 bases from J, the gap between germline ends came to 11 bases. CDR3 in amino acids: CASSSSILSTDTQYF. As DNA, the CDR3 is TGTGCCAGCAGCTCTAGCATTCTCAGCACAGATACGCAGTATTTT.